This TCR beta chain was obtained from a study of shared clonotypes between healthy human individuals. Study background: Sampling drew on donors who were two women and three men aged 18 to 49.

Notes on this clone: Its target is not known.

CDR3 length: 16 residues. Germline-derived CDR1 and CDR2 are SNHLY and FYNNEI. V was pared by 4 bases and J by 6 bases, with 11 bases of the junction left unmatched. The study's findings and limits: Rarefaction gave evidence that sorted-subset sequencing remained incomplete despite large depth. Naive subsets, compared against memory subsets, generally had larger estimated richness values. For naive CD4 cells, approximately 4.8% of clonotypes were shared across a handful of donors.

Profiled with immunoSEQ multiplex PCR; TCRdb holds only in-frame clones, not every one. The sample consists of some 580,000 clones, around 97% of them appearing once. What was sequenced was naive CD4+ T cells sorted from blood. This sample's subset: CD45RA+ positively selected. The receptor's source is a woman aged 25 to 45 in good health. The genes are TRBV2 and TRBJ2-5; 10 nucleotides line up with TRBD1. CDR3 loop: CASSGSTGGSGKTQYF. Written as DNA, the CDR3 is TGTGCCAGCAGTGGGTCGACAGGGGGCAGTGGAAAGACCCAGTACTTC.